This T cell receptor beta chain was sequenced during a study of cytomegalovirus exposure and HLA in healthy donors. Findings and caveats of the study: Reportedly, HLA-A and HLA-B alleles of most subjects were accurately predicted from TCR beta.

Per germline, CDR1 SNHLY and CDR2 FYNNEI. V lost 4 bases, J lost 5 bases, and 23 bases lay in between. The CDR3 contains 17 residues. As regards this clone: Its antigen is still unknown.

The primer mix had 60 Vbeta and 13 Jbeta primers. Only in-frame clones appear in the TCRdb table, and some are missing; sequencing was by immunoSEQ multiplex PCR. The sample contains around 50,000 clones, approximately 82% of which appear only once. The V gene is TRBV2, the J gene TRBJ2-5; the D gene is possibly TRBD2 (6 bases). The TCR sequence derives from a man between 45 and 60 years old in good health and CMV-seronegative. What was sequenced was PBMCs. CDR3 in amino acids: CASSAHQALASEETQYF. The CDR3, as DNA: TGTGCCAGCAGTGCCCACCAAGCCCTAGCGAGCGAGGAGACCCAGTACTTC.